Below are 25 T cell receptor beta chains sequenced from a single sample in a study of metastatic and nonmetastatic thyroid tumors. Prior to thyroid surgery, none of the patients had received any treatment. Using MiXCR, TCRdb reanalyzed the PCR reads. Of about 22,000 clones listed, under 25% were seen once; the top ten hold over 10%. What was sequenced was blood. The receptors were gathered from a male donor with papillary thyroid cancer or a benign thyroid nodule (not recorded which). Some clones in this sample may be carry-over from other donors' samples.

This clone was recorded at least ten times. The chain employs TRBV20-1 and TRBJ2-5; 10 bases line up with TRBD1. The CDR3 has 16 amino acids. V shed 0 bases and J 0 bases; nucleotides not matched to a gene: 4. Germline-derived CDR1 and CDR2 are DFQATT and SNEGSKA (reference sequence). CDR3: CSARDGDRGDQETQYF. The CDR3, as DNA: TGCAGTGCTAGAGATGGGGACAGGGGAGACCAAGAGACCCAGTACTTC.

The sample holds a few counts of this clone. An end of the junction differs from the germline gene, which may be a read error. This chain connects TRBV6-2 or TRBV6-3 to TRBJ2-1; TRBD1 aligns across 9 bases. The germline gives CDR1 MNHEY, CDR2 SVGEGT. This CDR3 is 16 amino acids long. CDR3 nucleotide sequence: TGTGCCAGCAGAGTAGAAGGGACAGGGATTTGGAATGAGCATTTCTTC. Its translation: CASRVEGTGIWNEHFF.

This clone came up many times. The chain carries TRBV2 and TRBJ1-2; D uncertain. CDR1 and CDR2 (germline): SNHLY, FYNNEI. The germline V and J ends were trimmed by 4 bases and 3 bases, with 15 bases remaining between them. The length of the CDR3 is 15 residues. CDR3 bases: TGTGCCAGCAGTGCCGCGGGCTCGGGATACTATGGCTACACCTTC. This sequence encodes CASSAAGSGYYGYTF.

This clone has more than one count but fewer than ten. The genes are TRBV5-6 and TRBJ2-7; 14 bases agree with TRBD2. Germline loops: CDR1 SGHDT, CDR2 YYEEEE. This CDR3 is 16 amino acids long. After removal of 3 bases from V and 4 bases from J, the junction contained 6 bases not matched to a gene. The CDR3: CASSSLRLAGGYEQYF. CDR3 coding DNA: TGTGCCAGCAGCTCCCTGAGACTAGCGGGAGGGTACGAGCAGTACTTC.

This clone was observed many times. The chain combines TRBV4-1 with TRBJ2-6, with 12 bases identical to TRBD1. Germline loops: CDR1 MGHRA, CDR2 YSYEKL. CDR3 length: 17 amino acids. J gave up 1 base and V 5 bases, and 3 bases lay outside the gene matches. The CDR3 DNA sequence: TGCGCCAGCAGCTTGGGACAGGGGGCTTCTGGGGCCAACGTCCTGACTTTC. It codes for CASSLGQGASGANVLTF.

The rearrangement links TRBV28 to TRBJ2-7; D is perhaps TRBD1 (5 bases). The germline gives CDR1 MDHEN, CDR2 SYDVKM. The CDR3 has 12 amino acids. V gave up 6 bases and J gave up 2 bases, with 8 bases separating them. The CDR3 is CASSLTAYEQYF. The CDR3 nucleotides are TGTGCCAGCAGCCTGACAGCCTACGAGCAGTACTTC.

V usage is TRBV12-3 or TRBV12-4 and J usage is TRBJ2-7, with D perhaps TRBD1 (5 bases). V gave up 6 bases and J gave up 7 bases, with 16 bases separating them. The CDR3 is 13 residues long. The CDR3 protein is CASRPGFVGEQYF. Written as DNA, the CDR3 is TGTGCCAGCAGGCCAGGGTTTGTGGGTGAGCAGTACTTC.

In this sample, this clone turned up many times. The gene calls are TRBV4-2 and TRBJ2-3; D call uncertain. CDR3 length equals 14 residues. Per the germline V gene, CDR1 is LGHNA and CDR2 is YNFKEQ. With 1 base removed from V and 2 bases from J, the gap between germline ends came to 7 bases. This CDR3 reads CASSQGRATDTQYF. The DNA of the CDR3 is TGTGCCAGCAGCCAAGGTAGGGCCACAGATACGCAGTATTTT.

Concerning this clone itself: One end of the junction fails to match germline, which may point to a read error. V is TRBV2 and J is TRBJ2-2; D perhaps matches TRBD2 (5 bases). The germline V gene encodes CDR1 SNHLY and CDR2 FYNNEI. The CDR3 consists of 15 residues. As DNA, the CDR3 is TGTGCCAGCAGTTTGCAGTGGGCGGGCACCGTGGAGCTGTTTTTT. This sequence encodes CASSLQWAGTVELFF.

The chain carries TRBV28 and TRBJ2-7; D may be TRBD1 (7 bases). The germline V gene has CDR1 MDHEN and CDR2 SYDVKM. This CDR3 spans 15 amino acids. Trimming shortened V by 1 base and J by 2 bases, and 12 bases separated the two germline ends. CDR3 loop: CASSLLEGATYEQYF. CDR3 nucleotides: TGTGCCAGCAGTTTATTGGAGGGGGCTACCTACGAGCAGTACTTC.

This clone qualifies as medium-sized (0.01 to 0.1%). The gene calls are TRBV30 and TRBJ2-7; D may correspond to TRBD1 or TRBD2 (6 bases each). Deletions cut 1 base from V and 7 bases from J, with 14 bases between. This CDR3 has 13 residues. Germline V gives CDR1 GTSNPN, CDR2 SVGIG (reference sequence). The chain's CDR3 is CAWSGGGLGEQYF. The CDR3 DNA is TGTGCCTGGAGTGGAGGGGGGCTGGGGGAGCAGTACTTC.

In this sample, this clone turned up many times. The chain has TRBV7-8 and TRBJ1-2; 7 bases align to TRBD1. J lost 4 bases, V lost 5 bases, and 4 bases had no gene match. CDR1 is SGHVS and CDR2 is FQNEAQ in the germline V gene. The length of the CDR3 is 13 residues. CDR3 residues: CASSPTGSYGYTF. DNA of the CDR3: TGTGCCAGCAGCCCGACAGGGAGCTATGGCTACACCTTC. The full variable domain, completed using reference TRBV7-8 and TRBJ1-2, is GAGVSQSPRYKVAKRGQDVALRCDPISGHVSLFWYQQALGQGPEFLTYFQNEAQLDKSGLPSDRFFAERPEGSVSTLKIQRTQQEDSAVYLCASSPTGSYGYTFGSGTRLTVV.

This clone was seen only a few times. The V gene is TRBV15, the J gene TRBJ2-7; D possibly corresponds to TRBD2 (6 bases). CDR3 size: 17 residues. The V end was cut by 2 bases, the J end by 5 bases, with 22 bases between. Germline CDR1 reads LNHNV; CDR2 reads YYDKDF (reference sequence). Here the CDR3 reads CATSRYHPLGGFNEQYF. CDR3 nucleotides: TGTGCCACCAGCAGATATCACCCCCTTGGGGGGTTCAACGAGCAGTACTTC.

The V and J genes are TRBV28 and TRBJ1-4, with 7 bases matching TRBD1. V dropped 7 bases and J dropped 5; count of bases not matched to a gene: 10. The CDR3 loop spans 15 amino acids. In germline, CDR1 is MDHEN, CDR2 SYDVKM. The CDR3 reads CASIFNGQVNEKLFF. CDR3 DNA: TGTGCCAGCATTTTTAACGGACAGGTGAATGAAAAACTGTTTTTT.

The chain uses TRBV2 and TRBJ1-6; TRBD1 matches 9 bases. CDR1 and CDR2 (germline): SNHLY, FYNNEI. V was pared by 5 bases and J by 19 bases, with 24 bases of the junction left unmatched. The CDR3 runs to 17 residues. Written as DNA, the CDR3 is TGTGCCAGCAGTTACGTACAAACAGGGGGCTATAATTCACACCTACACTTT. Translated, it gives CASSYVQTGGYNSHLHF. The full variable domain, its missing parts supplied by reference TRBV2 and TRBJ1-6, is EPEVTQTPSHQVTQMGQEVILRCVPISNHLYFYWYRQILGQKVEFLVSFYNNEISEKSEIFDDQFSVERPDGSNFTLKIRSTKLEDSAMYFCASSYVQTGGYNSHLHFGNGTRLTVT.

This clone was recorded many times. CDR3 protein: CASSPLAGGPNEQYF. The CDR3 DNA sequence: TGTGCCAGCAGCCCTCTAGCGGGAGGGCCGAACGAGCAGTACTTC. The V call is TRBV3-1, the J call TRBJ2-7; 12 nucleotides match TRBD2. Germline assignment: CDR1 LGHDT and CDR2 YNNKEL (reference sequence). V lost 4 bases, J lost 5 bases, and 6 bases stayed unmatched. The CDR3 runs 15 residues.

This clone has at least ten counts. The rearrangement links TRBV7-9 to TRBJ2-5; TRBD1 matches 8 bases. CDR1 SEHNR and CDR2 FQNEAQ come from the germline V gene (reference sequence). J gave up 5 bases and V 4 bases, and 12 bases lay outside the gene matches. This CDR3 is built from 16 residues. This CDR3 is CASSSTTGGNRETQYF. In DNA, the CDR3 is TGTGCCAGCAGCTCGACAACAGGGGGGAATAGGGAGACCCAGTACTTC.

This clone was counted only a few times. The V gene is TRBV28, the J gene TRBJ2-7; the D gene is possibly TRBD1 (5 bases). V lost 6 bases and J 3 bases, leaving 6 bases between the germline ends. Germline values: CDR1 MDHEN, CDR2 SYDVKM. The CDR3 runs to 11 residues. CDR3 DNA: TGTGCCAGCAGAACAGGCTACGAGCAGTACTTC. This gives the protein CASRTGYEQYF.

This clone occurred many times. The genes are TRBV27 and TRBJ1-3; D may be TRBD1 (5 bases). This CDR3 is 17 amino acids long. The germline V gene encodes CDR1 MNHEY and CDR2 SMNVEV (reference sequence). V dropped 2 bases and J dropped 2 bases, with 16 bases sitting between them. CDR3 DNA sequence: TGTGCCAGCAGTTTACCACAGGAGAGGGGCACTGGAAACACCATATATTTT. It specifies CASSLPQERGTGNTIYF.

This clone came up many times. The chain employs TRBV11-2 and TRBJ2-3; no firm D call. V dropped 5 bases and J dropped 4 bases, with 13 bases sitting between them. The CDR3 loop spans 14 amino acids. CDR1 and CDR2 from the germline V gene are SGHAT and FQNNGV. The CDR3 protein is CASSELQISDTQYF. The CDR3 DNA reads TGTGCCAGCAGCGAGCTTCAGATTTCAGATACGCAGTATTTT.

There are a few counts of this clone. CDR3 amino acids: CASSFGEGSYEQYF. CDR3 in DNA: TGTGCCAGCAGTTTTGGGGAGGGCTCCTACGAGCAGTACTTC. This sequence joins TRBV27 and TRBJ2-7, with 7 nucleotides matching TRBD2. With V trimmed by 3 bases and J by 0 bases, 2 bases remained unmatched. The length of the CDR3 is 14 residues. Per germline, CDR1 MNHEY and CDR2 SMNVEV (reference sequence).

This clone was detected only a few times. The chain carries TRBV12-3 or TRBV12-4 and TRBJ2-7, with D possibly being TRBD1 or TRBD2 (5 bases each). The CDR3 has 15 amino acids. V gave up 3 bases and J gave up 1 base, with 13 bases separating them. The DNA for the CDR3 is TGTGCCAGCAGTTTTGGGGGTTTGGGATCCTACGAGCAGTACTTC. It specifies CASSFGGLGSYEQYF.

This clone was observed a handful of times. A read error may account for a junction end that differs from germline. The chain carries TRBV6-1 and TRBJ2-7; D is perhaps TRBD2 (5 bases). The CDR3 consists of 14 residues. Germline V CDR1 and CDR2: MNHNS, SASEGT. As DNA, the CDR3 is TGTTCCAGCACTTCCCGGGGTACGAACAGCGAGCAGTACTTC. Protein sequence: CSSTSRGTNSEQYF.

This clone occurred once. The rearrangement uses TRBV30 and TRBJ2-7, with D uncertain. The CDR3 has 11 residues. In germline, CDR1 is GTSNPN, CDR2 SVGIG (reference sequence). The V end lost 0 bases, the J end lost 5 bases, and 5 bases lay between the germline ends. In nucleotides, the CDR3 is TGTGCCTGGAGTGTACTGGACGAGCAGTACTTC. Its protein product is CAWSVLDEQYF.

This clone is labeled as medium-sized. The V and J genes are TRBV6-1 and TRBJ1-2; D call uncertain. The CDR3 is 11 residues long. Germline CDR1 MNHNS, CDR2 SASEGT. Trimming removed 5 bases at V and 2 bases at J, with 3 bases between. CDR3 loop: CASSINYGYTF. Written as DNA, the CDR3 is TGTGCCAGCAGTATAAACTATGGCTACACCTTC.